This T cell receptor (beta chain) came from a study of PD-L1 blockade in urothelial cancer. In the study overall: Atezolizumab therapy began for patients in about 2014, dosed at 1,200 mg intravenously every 3 weeks. Blood analysis occurred 3 weeks (second dose) and 6 weeks after treatment start.

This CDR3 is built from 15 residues. Germline V gene data show CDR1 as MNHNY and CDR2 as SVGAGI (reference sequence). V lost 6 bases and J lost 2, with 15 bases in between. Indicated time point: peripheral blood 6 weeks after treatment start. Patients suffered from locally advanced or metastatic urothelial carcinoma. Sample numbers ranged from 1 to 8 per patient, encompassing pretreatment and on-treatment collections. Libraries were prepared by immunoSEQ multiplex PCR; TCRdb keeps only in-frame clonotypes and omits some of them. Of about 36,000 clones listed, 84% are singletons. The genes are TRBV6-6 and TRBJ2-3; D possibly corresponds to TRBD2 (6 bases). The clonotype was recovered from a man in his forties with urothelial cancer. The starting material was PBMCs, obtained around atezolizumab (anti-PD-L1) treatment. DNA for the CDR3: TGTGCCAGCAGCGCGCGGGGAGGTGTCACAGATACGCAGTATTTT. It yields the protein CASSARGGVTDTQYF.